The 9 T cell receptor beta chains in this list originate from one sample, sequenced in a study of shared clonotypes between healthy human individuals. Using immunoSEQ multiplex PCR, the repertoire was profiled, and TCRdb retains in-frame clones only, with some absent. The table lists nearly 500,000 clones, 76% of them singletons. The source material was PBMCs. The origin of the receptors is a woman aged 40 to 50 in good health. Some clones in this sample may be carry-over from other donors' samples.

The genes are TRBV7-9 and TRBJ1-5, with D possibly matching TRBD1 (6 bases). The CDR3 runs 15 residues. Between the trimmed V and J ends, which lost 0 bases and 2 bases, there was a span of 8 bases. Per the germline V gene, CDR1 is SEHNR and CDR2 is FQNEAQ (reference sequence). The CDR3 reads CASSLAGAGNQPQHF. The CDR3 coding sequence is TGTGCCAGCAGCTTAGCGGGGGCGGGCAATCAGCCCCAGCATTTT.

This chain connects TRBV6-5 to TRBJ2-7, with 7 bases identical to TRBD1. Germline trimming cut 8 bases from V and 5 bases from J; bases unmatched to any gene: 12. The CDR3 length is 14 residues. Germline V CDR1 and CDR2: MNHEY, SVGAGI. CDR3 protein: CASVQGMASDEQYF. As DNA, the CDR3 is TGTGCCAGCGTACAGGGGATGGCTTCTGACGAGCAGTACTTC.

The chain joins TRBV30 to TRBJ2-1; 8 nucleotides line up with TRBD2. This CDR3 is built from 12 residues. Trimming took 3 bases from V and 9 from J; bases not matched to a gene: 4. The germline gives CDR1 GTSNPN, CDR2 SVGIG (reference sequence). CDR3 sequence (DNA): TGTGCCTGGAGCCGGGGGGGGAGTGAGCAGTTCTTC. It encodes CAWSRGGSEQFF.

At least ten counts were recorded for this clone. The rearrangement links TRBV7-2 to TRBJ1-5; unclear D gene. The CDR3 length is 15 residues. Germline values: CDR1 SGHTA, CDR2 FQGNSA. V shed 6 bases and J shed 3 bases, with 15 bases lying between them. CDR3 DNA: TGTGCCAGCAGGCCCGGGGAATGGTTCAATCAGCCCCAGCATTTT. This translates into CASRPGEWFNQPQHF.

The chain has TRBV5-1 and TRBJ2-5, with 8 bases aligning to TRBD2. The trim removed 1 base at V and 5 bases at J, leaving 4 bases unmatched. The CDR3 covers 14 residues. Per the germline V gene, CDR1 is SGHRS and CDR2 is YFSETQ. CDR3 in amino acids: CASSLRGGLETQYF. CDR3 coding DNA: TGCGCCAGCAGCTTGCGGGGGGGACTCGAGACCCAGTACTTC.

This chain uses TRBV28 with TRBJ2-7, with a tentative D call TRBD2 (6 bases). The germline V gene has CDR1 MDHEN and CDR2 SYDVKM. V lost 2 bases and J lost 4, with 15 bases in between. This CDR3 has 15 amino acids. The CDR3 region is CASSLLSGVGYEQYF. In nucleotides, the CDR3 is TGTGCCAGCAGTTTACTCTCGGGGGTGGGGTACGAGCAGTACTTC.

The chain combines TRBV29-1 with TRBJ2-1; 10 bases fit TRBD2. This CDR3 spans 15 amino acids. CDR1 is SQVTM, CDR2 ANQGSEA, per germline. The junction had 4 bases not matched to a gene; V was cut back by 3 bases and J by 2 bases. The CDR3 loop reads CSVDRTSGAYNEQFF. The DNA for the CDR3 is TGCAGCGTTGACAGGACTAGCGGAGCCTACAATGAGCAGTTCTTC.

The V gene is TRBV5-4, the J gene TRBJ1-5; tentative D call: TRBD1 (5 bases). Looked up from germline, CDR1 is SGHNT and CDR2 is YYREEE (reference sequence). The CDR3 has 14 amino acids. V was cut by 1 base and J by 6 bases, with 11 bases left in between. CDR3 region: CASSLQGTTQPQHF. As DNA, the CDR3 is TGTGCCAGCAGCTTGCAAGGGACTACTCAGCCCCAGCATTTT.

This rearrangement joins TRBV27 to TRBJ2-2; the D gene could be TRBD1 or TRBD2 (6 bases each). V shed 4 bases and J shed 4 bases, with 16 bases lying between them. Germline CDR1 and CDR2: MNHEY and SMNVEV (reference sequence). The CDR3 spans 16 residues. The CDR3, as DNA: TGTGCCAGCAGTTGGGGGCGGGGTATGGTCACCGGGGAGCTGTTTTTT. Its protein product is CASSWGRGMVTGELFF.